Listed below are T cell receptor beta chains from one sample, sequenced in a study of blood T cell repertoires in COVID-19. The assay was immunoSEQ multiplex PCR, and TCRdb's table has in-frame clones only and misses some. The table records 240,000 or so clones, around 83% of them present only once. The sample taken for sequencing was peripheral blood. The receptors here all came from a woman in her late teens or twenties with acute or convalescent COVID-19. The conserved cysteine and the conserved F or W are not part of the CDR3 here. The D gene is left open where the match is weak.

14,TRBV24-1,TRBD1,ATSGGQGLGYNEQF
15,TRBV7-8,TRBD2,ASSLDRPSGRTDTQY
13,TRBV27,-,ASSLDRSSGNTIY
14,TRBV6-6,-,ASSYEGRGSGNTIY
14,TRBV7-2,-,ASSLNQPPGAYGYT
11,TRBV6-6,-,ASSYGTSIGYT
12,TRBV5-4,-,ASSLQWDSRGAF
11,TRBV6-2/TRBV6-3,-,ASSNRVNTEAF
14,TRBV27,-,ASSLSIGSRGYGYT
18,TRBV2,TRBD1,ASRDAEGTGGPMGGNTIY